The clone carrying this TCR beta chain was seen ten or more times. CDR1 and CDR2 from the germline V gene are SQVTM and ANQGSEA. The CDR3 has 14 amino acids. Trimming removed 1 base from V and 1 base from J, with 7 bases in between. The entry originates in a study of identical twins. Using its own MiXCR run on the 5' RACE reads, TCRdb lists one record per CDR3 protein. This table holds nearly 650,000 distinct CDR3 sequences, about 7% found once. These data are also associated with another study on yellow fever vaccine responses in identical twins. That source adds: Reportedly, the response of twins' T cells to the vaccine seemed partly convergent, partly personalized.

The sequence was collected from a woman aged 18-35 years in good health. The specimen was PBMCs. The chain uses TRBV29-1 and TRBJ2-2, with D possibly matching TRBD1 (5 bases). As DNA, the CDR3 is TGCAGCGTTGAAGGGACATTGAACACCGGGGAGCTGTTTTTT. It translates to CSVEGTLNTGELFF.